The sequence of this T cell receptor beta chain was determined in a study of cytomegalovirus exposure and HLA in healthy donors. Primers included in the PCR were 60 Vbeta and 13 Jbeta primers. Assay used: immunoSEQ multiplex PCR; TCRdb lists only in-frame clones, some missing. This table has about 120,000 clones, 75% to 85% appearing once. Whole-study findings and limits: What was likely a sequencing artifact was a cluster of highly shared sequence variants. Later work associated roughly 17,000 TCR beta sequences with HLA alleles at 0.05 false discovery rate. What a later analysis reportedly showed was that an Asian-associated ancestry cluster had fewer N-insertions than the 666-donor mean.

V lost 0 bases and J 5 bases, leaving 8 bases between the germline ends. Germline-derived CDR1 and CDR2 are SGHKS and YYEKEE (reference sequence). The CDR3 sequence is 13 residues long. Worth noting for this clone: Antigen specificity is unknown.

Among the donors, all were healthy bone marrow donors. J is TRBJ2-5 and V is TRBV5-5, with D possibly being TRBD1 (5 bases). The sequencing input was PBMCs. The TCR sequence derives from a young man in good health and CMV-seropositive. The CDR3 DNA sequence: TGTGCCAGCAGCTTGGGGGGCCAGGAGACCCAGTACTTC. Protein product: CASSLGGQETQYF.